A single sample gave rise to the 30 T cell receptor beta chains below, sequenced in a study of early T cells in non-severe SARS-CoV-2 infection. Using its own MiXCR run on the 5' RACE reads, TCRdb lists one record per CDR3 protein. Of over 75,000 distinct CDR3 sequences listed, under 15% are singletons. The specimen sequenced was whole blood. These receptors were taken from an adult who was a healthcare worker with PCR-confirmed SARS-CoV-2 infection or an uninfected control (not recorded which).

This clonotype turned up a few times. This chain connects TRBV7-9 to TRBJ2-7, with D unclear. Trimming pared 4 bases from V and 5 bases from J, leaving 9 bases between. The CDR3 extends over 12 amino acids. Germline V CDR1 and CDR2: SEHNR, FQNEAQ (reference sequence). CDR3 sequence: CASSSGHNEQYF. The CDR3 DNA reads as TGTGCCAGCAGCTCCGGCCATAACGAGCAGTACTTC.

This clonotype has at least ten counts. V gene TRBV6-2 or TRBV6-3 combines with J gene TRBJ2-6; TRBD2 might be the D (6 bases). The germline V and J ends were trimmed by 4 bases and 2 bases, with 9 bases remaining between them. CDR1 and CDR2 (germline): MNHEY, SVGEGT. This CDR3 is 15 amino acids long. The CDR3 DNA reads as TGTGCCAGCAGTTGGACGGGGGCTGGGGCCAACGTCCTGACTTTC. Its protein is CASSWTGAGANVLTF.

This clonotype was seen just once. The chain joins TRBV12-3 or TRBV12-4 to TRBJ2-1, with TRBD2 as a possible D gene (5 bases). The CDR3 runs 11 residues. The V and J ends lost 6 bases and 7 bases respectively, with 7 bases between them. The CDR3 nucleotides are TGTGCCAGCAGACTAGGGAATGAGCAGTTCTTC. Translated: CASRLGNEQFF.

The chain has TRBV9 and TRBJ1-3, with no clear D. The CDR3 length is 14 residues. V gave up 0 bases and J gave up 8 bases, with 12 bases separating them. The germline V gene encodes CDR1 SGDLS and CDR2 YYNGEE. The CDR3: CASSVEPQSHTIYF. CDR3 DNA: TGTGCCAGCAGCGTAGAGCCTCAAAGTCACACCATATATTTT.

J is TRBJ2-5 and V is TRBV12-3 or TRBV12-4; D is uncertain. V gave up 6 bases and J gave up 5 bases, with 19 bases separating them. This CDR3 is 15 amino acids long. Here the CDR3 reads CASSPSLARRETQYF. The DNA of the CDR3 is TGTGCCAGCAGCCCCTCGTTAGCCCGTCGGGAGACCCAGTACTTC.

The sample holds a few counts of this clonotype. This chain joins TRBV11-2 and TRBJ2-1, with D hard to call. Trimming took off 4 bases at V and 8 bases at J, with 12 bases between the two ends. CDR1 and CDR2 from the germline V gene are SGHAT and FQNNGV. This CDR3 is 13 amino acids long. The CDR3 loop is CASSSPLIDEQFF. DNA for the CDR3: TGTGCCAGCAGCTCCCCCCTGATAGATGAGCAGTTCTTC.

This clonotype was observed a few times. The chain combines TRBV5-1 with TRBJ2-2; D remains unclear. V was shortened by 2 bases and J by 0 bases, with 8 bases between the two germline ends. The CDR3 consists of 15 residues. Looked up from germline, CDR1 is SGHRS and CDR2 is YFSETQ. The CDR3 DNA reads as TGCGCCAGCAGCTTATCTGAGGCGAACACCGGGGAGCTGTTTTTT. As protein: CASSLSEANTGELFF. Together with reference TRBV5-1 and TRBJ2-2, the CDR3 gives the full variable domain: KAGVTQTPRYLIKTRGQQVTLSCSPISGHRSVSWYQQTPGQGLQFLFEYFSETQRNKGNFPGRFSGRQFSNSRSEMNVSTLELGDSALYLCASSLSEANTGELFFGEGSRLTVL.

The chain links TRBV28 to TRBJ2-4, with unresolved D. The CDR3 spans 14 residues. Germline loops: CDR1 MDHEN, CDR2 SYDVKM. V lost 6 bases and J 3 bases, leaving 12 bases between the germline ends. The CDR3 region has the DNA TGTGCCAGCAGACCCCCCAACAGCAAAAACATTCAGTACTTC. It is translated as CASRPPNSKNIQYF.

The rearrangement uses TRBV5-4 and TRBJ2-1; the match to TRBD2 covers 12 bases. The junction had 5 bases not matched to a gene; V was cut back by 4 bases and J by 15 bases. The CDR3 sequence is 12 residues long. CDR1 is SGHNT, CDR2 YYREEE, per germline (reference sequence). The CDR3 DNA reads as TGTGCCAGCAGCCCAAAGGGACTAGCGGGGTTCTTC. The encoded protein is CASSPKGLAGFF.

The rearrangement links TRBV4-3 to TRBJ1-4; D perhaps matches TRBD1 (5 bases). There are 16 residues in the CDR3. The ends were cut back, 0 bases at V and 4 bases at J, with 12 bases in the middle. Germline V gene sequence: CDR1 LGHNA, CDR2 YSLEER. The CDR3 nucleotides are TGCGCCAGCAGCCAAGATTTGGGCAGGGATAATGAAAAACTGTTTTTT. Protein: CASSQDLGRDNEKLFF.

This clonotype was detected many times. The rearrangement links TRBV5-1 to TRBJ2-1; TRBD1 is a possible D gene (6 bases). With 2 bases removed from V and 0 bases from J, the gap between germline ends came to 15 bases. This CDR3 has 17 residues. Germline V lookup: CDR1 SGHRS, CDR2 YFSETQ. The CDR3 bases are TGCGCCAGCAGCTTTAATCTCCAGGGGAGCTCCTACAATGAGCAGTTCTTC. Translation gives CASSFNLQGSSYNEQFF.

This clonotype occurred many times. The chain uses TRBV7-8 and TRBJ2-3, with D possibly TRBD2 on 6 matching bases. Per the germline V gene, CDR1 is SGHVS and CDR2 is FQNEAQ. The V and J ends lost 3 bases and 3 bases respectively, with 10 bases between them. This CDR3 spans 14 amino acids. In nucleotides, the CDR3 is TGTGCCAGCAGCTTGACTAGTAGAACAGATACGCAGTATTTT. Translated, it gives CASSLTSRTDTQYF.

The rearrangement uses TRBV5-4 and TRBJ2-7; D possibly uses TRBD1 or TRBD2 (6 bases each). This CDR3 is 17 amino acids long. Trimming left V 1 base short and J 5 bases short, with 22 bases between. Looked up from germline, CDR1 is SGHNT and CDR2 is YYREEE (reference sequence). The CDR3 sequence: CASSLRTRGPEGNEQYF. In DNA, the CDR3 is TGTGCCAGCAGCTTGCGGACCCGGGGGCCCGAAGGGAACGAGCAGTACTTC.

This clonotype showed up many times. V gene TRBV20-1 combines with J gene TRBJ1-6, with 7 bases matching TRBD1. Germline V gene data show CDR1 as DFQATT and CDR2 as SNEGSKA (reference sequence). V was clipped by 1 base and J by 7 bases; unmatched bases: 4. CDR3 length: 14 amino acids. CDR3 coding DNA: TGCAGTGCTAGAGGGGGACAGATGAATTCACCCCTCCACTTT. Protein sequence: CSARGGQMNSPLHF.

This chain links TRBV27 with TRBJ2-7; 10 bases are shared with TRBD2. Germline V CDR1 and CDR2: MNHEY, SMNVEV (reference sequence). Trimming cost V 5 bases and J 2 bases; bases outside gene matches: 12. The CDR3 length is 17 residues. The CDR3 DNA is TGTGCCAGCAGTGGAGGGCCTAGCGGGAGTTCTGCCTACGAGCAGTACTTC. It codes for CASSGGPSGSSAYEQYF.

This clonotype occurred a few times. The rearrangement links TRBV21-1 to TRBJ2-3; no check of the table's D call, TRBD2, against the DNA was made. TRBV21-1 is reported as a pseudogene. This CDR3 has 15 residues. CDR3 bases: TGTGCCAGCAGGGAGGACGCTCGCCGCCCAGATACGCAGTATTTT. This codes for CASREDARRPDTQYF.

In this sample, this clonotype turned up many times. The rearrangement joins TRBV12-3 or TRBV12-4 to TRBJ2-7; D uncertain. V lost 1 base and J lost 3, with 10 bases in between. The CDR3 length is 14 residues. The CDR3 loop reads CASSLEDPRYEQYF. In DNA, the CDR3 is TGTGCCAGCAGTTTAGAGGACCCCCGCTACGAGCAGTACTTC.

The chain joins TRBV6-1 to TRBJ2-3; TRBD2 agrees at 8 bases. This CDR3 contains 14 residues. V was clipped by 8 bases and J by 6 bases; unmatched bases: 10. Germline-derived CDR1 and CDR2 are MNHNS and SASEGT. For the CDR3, the DNA is TGTGCCAGCGGGATAGCGGGGTCGGCGGATACGCAGTATTTT. Translated: CASGIAGSADTQYF.

This clonotype was detected a few times. The chain is built from TRBV2 and TRBJ2-1; a weak D match, TRBD2 (5 bases). Trimming pared 4 bases from V and 4 bases from J, leaving 14 bases between. The CDR3 runs to 15 residues. Germline CDR1 SNHLY, CDR2 FYNNEI. The DNA of the CDR3 is TGTGCCAGCAGTGTCATCGGGTCGGGGTACAATGAGCAGTTCTTC. Translating gives CASSVIGSGYNEQFF.

The chain is built from TRBV7-9 and TRBJ2-2, with 10 nucleotides matching TRBD2. CDR3 length equals 14 residues. The V gene end was trimmed by 5 bases and the J gene end by 5 bases; junction bases not matched to a gene: 2. Looked up from germline, CDR1 is SEHNR and CDR2 is FQNEAQ (reference sequence). This chain's CDR3 is CASSLTSGTGELFF. The CDR3 coding sequence is TGTGCCAGCAGCCTGACTAGCGGGACCGGGGAGCTGTTTTTT. Filled out from reference TRBV7-9 and TRBJ2-2, the complete variable domain reads DTGVSQNPRHKITKRGQNVTFRCDPISEHNRLYWYRQTLGQGPEFLTYFQNEAQLEKSRLLSDRFSAERPKGSFSTLEIQRTEQGDSAMYLCASSLTSGTGELFFGEGSRLTVL.

This clonotype turned up a few times. V and J are TRBV12-3 or TRBV12-4 and TRBJ2-5; 10 positions match TRBD1. The V segment lost 3 bases and the J segment 4 bases; nucleotides outside the gene matches: 2. CDR3 length: 14 amino acids. In nucleotides, the CDR3 is TGTGCCAGCAGTTTGGGGGACAGGGGAGAGACCCAGTACTTC. It translates to CASSLGDRGETQYF.

This clonotype was counted ten times or more. This rearrangement joins TRBV11-3 to TRBJ2-1, with D possibly matching TRBD1 (5 bases). Trimming removed 1 base at V and 2 bases at J, with 9 bases between. Per the germline V gene, CDR1 is SGHNT and CDR2 is YENEEA. The CDR3 spans 15 residues. The CDR3 DNA reads as TGTGCCAGCAGCTTAGGACAGAGTACCTACAATGAGCAGTTCTTC. This encodes CASSLGQSTYNEQFF.

This chain links TRBV9 with TRBJ2-1; D is unclear. This CDR3 is built from 13 residues. From germline, CDR1 is SGDLS and CDR2 YYNGEE. V was clipped by 0 bases and J by 4 bases, with 5 bases between them. DNA for the CDR3: TGTGCCAGCAGCGTAGCCGGATACAATGAGCAGTTCTTC. Translated: CASSVAGYNEQFF. The full variable domain, rest sourced from reference TRBV9 and TRBJ2-1, is DSGVTQTPKHLITATGQRVTLRCSPRSGDLSVYWYQQSLDQGLQFLIQYYNGEERAKGNILERFSAQQFPDLHSELNLSSLELGDSALYFCASSVAGYNEQFFGPGTRLTVL.

In its sample, this clonotype was seen a few times. The rearrangement joins TRBV3-1 to TRBJ2-7, with 9 positions matching TRBD2. J gave up 6 bases and V 5 bases, and 11 bases lay outside the gene matches. This CDR3 has 15 amino acids. Germline V lookup: CDR1 LGHDT, CDR2 YNNKEL (reference sequence). DNA of the CDR3: TGTGCCAGCAGCGGGTTCGCTAGCGGGATCGGCGAGCAGTACTTC. Translating gives CASSGFASGIGEQYF.

The chain uses TRBV5-1 and TRBJ2-7; the D gene could be TRBD1 or TRBD2 (5 bases each). The CDR3 covers 15 residues. Germline V lookup: CDR1 SGHRS, CDR2 YFSETQ. The V gene lost 2 bases and the J gene lost 5 bases, with 17 bases spanning the gap. The CDR3: CASSLGTVQINEQYF. In nucleotides, the CDR3 is TGCGCCAGCAGCTTAGGGACGGTCCAGATCAACGAGCAGTACTTC.

The chain carries TRBV6-1 and TRBJ2-6; weak D call: TRBD1 (5 bases). Trimming cost V 6 bases and J 2 bases, with 11 bases left between them. There are 15 residues in the CDR3. CDR1 is MNHNS, CDR2 SASEGT, per germline. This chain's CDR3 is CASSPGHTGANVLTF. CDR3 DNA: TGTGCCAGCAGCCCCGGACATACTGGGGCCAACGTCCTGACTTTC.

This clonotype was recorded at least ten times. This chain connects TRBV4-1 to TRBJ1-2; D might be TRBD1 (5 bases). Trimming removed 8 bases at V and 5 bases at J, with 12 bases between. CDR3 size: 12 residues. Germline CDR1 is MGHRA and CDR2 is YSYEKL. CDR3 DNA sequence: TGCGCCAGCCGCGACAGTCGATATGGCTACACCTTC. Its translation: CASRDSRYGYTF.

Only a few counts were recorded for this clonotype. The chain combines TRBV6-2 or TRBV6-3 with TRBJ2-1; D ambiguous. The CDR3 covers 12 residues. Germline CDR1 reads MNHEY; CDR2 reads SVGEGT. The germline V and J ends were trimmed by 0 bases and 5 bases, with 2 bases remaining between them. CDR3 amino acids: CASSYSHNEQFF. CDR3 DNA sequence: TGTGCCAGCAGTTACTCTCACAATGAGCAGTTCTTC.

This clonotype was seen ten or more times. The chain joins TRBV7-6 to TRBJ1-6, with TRBD1 matching over 9 bases. CDR1 and CDR2 (germline): SGHVS, FNYEAQ. V gave up 8 bases and J gave up 7 bases; unmatched junction bases: 9. This CDR3 has 15 residues. The CDR3 coding sequence is TGTGCCAGCGTCCCGAGGGACAGGGCGAATTCACCCCTCCACTTT. Residues: CASVPRDRANSPLHF.

This clonotype was counted many times. The chain is built from TRBV20-1 and TRBJ1-2; a weak D match, TRBD1 (6 bases). V was clipped by 4 bases and J by 5 bases, with 14 bases between them. CDR1 is DFQATT, CDR2 SNEGSKA, per germline (reference sequence). This CDR3 is 13 amino acids long. CDR3 sequence: CSAKDSLGYGYTF. The CDR3 coding sequence is TGCAGTGCTAAGGACAGTTTGGGGTATGGCTACACCTTC.